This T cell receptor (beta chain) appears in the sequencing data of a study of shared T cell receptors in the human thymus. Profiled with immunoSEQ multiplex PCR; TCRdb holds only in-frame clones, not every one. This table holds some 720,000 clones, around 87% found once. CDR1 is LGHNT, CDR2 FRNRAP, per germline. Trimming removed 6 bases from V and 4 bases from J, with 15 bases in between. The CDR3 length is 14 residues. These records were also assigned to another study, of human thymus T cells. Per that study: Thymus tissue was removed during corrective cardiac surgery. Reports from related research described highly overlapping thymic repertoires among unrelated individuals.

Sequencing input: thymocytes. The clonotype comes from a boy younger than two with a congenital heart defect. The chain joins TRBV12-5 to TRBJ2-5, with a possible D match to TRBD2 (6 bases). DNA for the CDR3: TGTGCTAGTGGCTCCACCGGAGGGTCAGAGACCCAGTACTTC. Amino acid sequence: CASGSTGGSETQYF.